Each of the 16 T cell receptor beta chains below was sequenced from the same sample in a study of blood T cell repertoires in COVID-19. Only in-frame clones appear in the TCRdb table, and some are missing; sequencing was by immunoSEQ multiplex PCR. The sample consists of roughly 250,000 clones, roughly 86% of them appearing once. Sequencing input: PBMCs or T cells enriched from blood (not recorded which). The origin of the receptors is a woman between 40 and 50 years old with acute COVID-19.

The chain is built from TRBV3-1 (or the pseudogene TRBV3-2) and TRBJ1-4; no reliable D call. This CDR3 comprises 14 residues. V was shortened by 5 bases and J by 6 bases, with 13 bases between the two germline ends. Germline loops: CDR1 LGHDT, CDR2 YNNKEL (reference sequence). CDR3 bases: TGTGCCAGCAGCTTGGGCAGCTTACATGAAAAACTGTTTTTT. Encoded protein: CASSLGSLHEKLFF.

This clone was seen only once. This chain uses TRBV6-1 with TRBJ1-5, with 7 positions matching TRBD1. CDR1 is MNHNS and CDR2 is SASEGT in the germline V gene. V trimming: 5 bases; J trimming: 6 bases; junction bases outside the gene matches: 4. The CDR3 loop spans 13 amino acids. This CDR3 is CASSTGDAQPQHF. The CDR3 nucleotides are TGTGCCAGCAGTACAGGGGACGCTCAGCCCCAGCATTTT.

The chain employs TRBV20-1 and TRBJ1-2; 7 bases align to TRBD1. The CDR3 is made up of 11 amino acids. The germline V gene has CDR1 DFQATT and CDR2 SNEGSKA (reference sequence). Written as DNA, the CDR3 is TGCACCACCGGGACAGTTAGTGGCTACACCTTC. This translates into CTTGTVSGYTF.

Notes on this clone: One end of the junction is discordant with germline, which a read error may explain. The chain employs TRBV30 and TRBJ2-3, with unresolved D. The CDR3 totals 11 residues. Germline CDR1 reads GTSNPN; CDR2 reads SVGIG (reference sequence). CDR3: CAWSVTDMQYF. DNA of the CDR3: TGTGCCTGGAGTGTAACAGATATGCAGTATTTT.

CDR3 coding DNA: TGTGCCAGCAGCCCAATCACCGGGACACGGGTGTACTTC. It is translated as CASSPITGTRVYF. V gene TRBV11-3 combines with J gene TRBJ2-7; D is possibly TRBD1 (6 bases). This CDR3 comprises 13 residues. Germline CDR1 SGHNT, CDR2 YENEEA. V lost 5 bases and J lost 12, with 20 bases in between.

V is TRBV12-3 or TRBV12-4 and J is TRBJ2-3; D unclear. The length of the CDR3 is 13 residues. The germline V and J ends were trimmed by 5 bases and 6 bases, with 12 bases remaining between them. The CDR3 coding sequence is TGTGCCAGCAGTATACTAAGTGGGGATACGCAGTATTTT. Amino acids: CASSILSGDTQYF.

The CDR3, as DNA: TGTGCCAGTAGCTACGGGGGAATTGTCTACGAGCAGTACTTC. This encodes CASSYGGIVYEQYF. This sequence joins TRBV19 and TRBJ2-7, with D possibly being TRBD2 (6 bases). V was trimmed by 6 bases and J by 3 bases, leaving 15 bases between them. This CDR3 has 14 amino acids. Germline assignment: CDR1 LNHDA and CDR2 SQIVND (reference sequence).

The CDR3 DNA follows: TGTGCCAGTAGTGCGCTAGCGGGAGGGTACGAGCAGTACTTC. Residues: CASSALAGGYEQYF. The V gene is TRBV19, the J gene TRBJ2-7; 12 bases match TRBD2. Looked up from germline, CDR1 is LNHDA and CDR2 is SQIVND (reference sequence). There are 14 residues in the CDR3. The V and J ends lost 5 bases and 4 bases, in that order; junction bases with no gene match: 3.

This chain links TRBV4-2 with TRBJ2-1; TRBD2 aligns across 16 bases. This CDR3 has 17 residues. Trimming took 0 bases from V and 5 from J; bases not matched to a gene: 1. Germline loops: CDR1 LGHNA, CDR2 YNFKEQ. This CDR3 reads CASSQEGTSGRDNEQFF. DNA for the CDR3: TGTGCCAGCAGCCAAGAGGGGACTAGCGGGAGGGACAATGAGCAGTTCTTC.

The V and J genes are TRBV28 and TRBJ2-5; 9 bases line up with TRBD1. CDR3 length equals 15 residues. CDR1 is MDHEN, CDR2 SYDVKM, per germline. Unmatched junction bases numbered 6, after V lost 2 bases and J lost 5 bases. CDR3 DNA sequence: TGTGCCAGCAGTTTAGGGGGACAGGGTGCGGAGACCCAGTACTTC. Protein sequence: CASSLGGQGAETQYF.

This clone is a singleton in its sample. The chain joins TRBV9 to TRBJ1-6; weak D call: TRBD1 (6 bases). V shed 2 bases and J shed 10 bases, with 16 bases lying between them. From germline, CDR1 is SGDLS and CDR2 YYNGEE. The CDR3 covers 15 residues. Here the CDR3 DNA reads TGTGCCAGCAGCGTCGGGGAAGGGGGAGGGTCACCCCTCCACTTT. It specifies CASSVGEGGGSPLHF.

The chain carries TRBV4-2 and TRBJ2-1; tentative D call: TRBD2 (5 bases). The germline V gene encodes CDR1 LGHNA and CDR2 YNFKEQ. This CDR3 contains 18 residues. Trimming left V 0 bases short and J 2 bases short, with 17 bases between. CDR3 amino acids: CASSQDLSSATTYNEQFF. The CDR3 DNA reads as TGTGCCAGCAGCCAAGATCTAAGTAGCGCCACCACCTACAATGAGCAGTTCTTC.

The rearrangement joins TRBV29-1 to TRBJ1-2; D is unresolved. The CDR3 contains 12 residues. Trimming left V 1 base short and J 7 bases short, with 10 bases between. The germline V gene encodes CDR1 SQVTM and CDR2 ANQGSEA. This CDR3 is CSVEGQSPGYTF. The DNA of the CDR3 is TGCAGCGTTGAAGGGCAGTCTCCTGGCTACACCTTC.

This rearrangement joins TRBV27 to TRBJ1-2; TRBD1 aligns across 11 bases. Trimming at V came to 5 bases and at J to 0 bases, leaving 8 bases not matched to a gene. The CDR3 extends over 17 amino acids. Germline V gives CDR1 MNHEY, CDR2 SMNVEV (reference sequence). The CDR3 sequence is CASSTGTGGKTNYGYTF. CDR3 DNA sequence: TGTGCCAGCAGTACTGGGACAGGGGGTAAGACTAACTATGGCTACACCTTC.

The chain combines TRBV5-1 with TRBJ2-3, with D possibly TRBD2 on 5 matching bases. Germline CDR1 and CDR2: SGHRS and YFSETQ. The length of the CDR3 is 14 residues. V shed 3 bases and J shed 1 base, with 9 bases lying between them. In DNA form, the CDR3 reads TGCGCCAGCAGCTCTCTAGCAGGCACAGATACGCAGTATTTT. Amino acids: CASSSLAGTDTQYF.

DNA for the CDR3: TGTGCCAGCAGCTTAGTGCCGGGGAAGGATGGCTACACCTTC. Residues: CASSLVPGKDGYTF. V gene TRBV7-6 combines with J gene TRBJ1-2; D gene ambiguous. Germline V gene sequence: CDR1 SGHVS, CDR2 FNYEAQ. The CDR3 extends over 14 amino acids. V dropped 1 base and J dropped 6 bases, with 12 bases sitting between them.